This T cell receptor (beta chain) is from a study of cytomegalovirus exposure and HLA in healthy donors. This clone has only a few counts. Its matching antigen is unknown. Use of 60 Vbeta and 13 Jbeta primers characterized the PCR. Profiling relied on immunoSEQ multiplex PCR, and the TCRdb table lists in-frame clones only, not all of them. The top ten clones hold over 9.5% of a sample with fewer than 110,000 clones, roughly four fifths of them seen once. Broader study findings: Reportedly, HLA-A and HLA-B alleles of most subjects were accurately predicted from TCR beta.

The material sequenced was PBMCs. The sequence was collected from a man aged 50-60 years in good health and CMV-seronegative.

This CDR3 is CASSLGQGSTEAFF. DNA of the CDR3: TGCGCCAGCAGCTTGGGGCAGGGGAGCACTGAAGCTTTCTTT. The chain recombines TRBV5-1 with TRBJ1-1, with D tentatively TRBD1 (6 bases). The CDR3 totals 14 residues. The germline V gene encodes CDR1 SGHRS and CDR2 YFSETQ. With 0 bases removed from V and 4 bases from J, the gap between germline ends came to 10 bases.